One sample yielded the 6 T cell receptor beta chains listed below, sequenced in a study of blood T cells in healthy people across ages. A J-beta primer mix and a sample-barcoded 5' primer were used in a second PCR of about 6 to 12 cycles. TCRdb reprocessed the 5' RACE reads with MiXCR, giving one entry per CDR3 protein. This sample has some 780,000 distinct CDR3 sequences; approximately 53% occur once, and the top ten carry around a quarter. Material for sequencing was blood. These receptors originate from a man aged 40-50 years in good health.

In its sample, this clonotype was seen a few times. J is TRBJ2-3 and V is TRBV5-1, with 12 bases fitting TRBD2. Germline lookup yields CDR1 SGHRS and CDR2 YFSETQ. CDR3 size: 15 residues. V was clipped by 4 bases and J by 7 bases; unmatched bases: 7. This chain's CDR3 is CASSGRLAGVNTQYF. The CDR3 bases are TGCGCCAGCAGCGGCAGACTAGCGGGAGTAAATACGCAGTATTTT.

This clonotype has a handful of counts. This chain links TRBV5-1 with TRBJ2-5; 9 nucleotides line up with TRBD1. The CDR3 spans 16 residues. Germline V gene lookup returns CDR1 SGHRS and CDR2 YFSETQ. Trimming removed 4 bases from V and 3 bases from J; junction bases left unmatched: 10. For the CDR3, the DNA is TGCGCCAGCAGCAAAACAGGGGGCAGTGTTAAAGAGACCCAGTACTTC. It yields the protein CASSKTGGSVKETQYF.

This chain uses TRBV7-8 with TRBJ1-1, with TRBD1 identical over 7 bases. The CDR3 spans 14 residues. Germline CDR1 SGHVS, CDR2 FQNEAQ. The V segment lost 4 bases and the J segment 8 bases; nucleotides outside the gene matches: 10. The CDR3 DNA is TGTGCCAGCAGCTCCGGGACAGAACCCATAGAAGCTTTCTTT. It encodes CASSSGTEPIEAFF.

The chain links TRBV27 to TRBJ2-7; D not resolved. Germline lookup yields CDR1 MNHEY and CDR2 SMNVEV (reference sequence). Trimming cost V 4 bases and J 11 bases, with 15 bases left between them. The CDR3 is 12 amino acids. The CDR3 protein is CASSSPAGKEYF. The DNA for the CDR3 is TGTGCCAGCAGTTCCCCGGCAGGAAAAGAGTACTTC.

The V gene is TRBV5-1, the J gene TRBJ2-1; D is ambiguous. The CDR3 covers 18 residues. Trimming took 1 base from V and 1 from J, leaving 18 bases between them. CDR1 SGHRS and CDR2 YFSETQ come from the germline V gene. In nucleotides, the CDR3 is TGCGCCAGCAGCTTGACGGCGATGTCAGCGACTTCCTACAATGAGCAGTTCTTC. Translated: CASSLTAMSATSYNEQFF.

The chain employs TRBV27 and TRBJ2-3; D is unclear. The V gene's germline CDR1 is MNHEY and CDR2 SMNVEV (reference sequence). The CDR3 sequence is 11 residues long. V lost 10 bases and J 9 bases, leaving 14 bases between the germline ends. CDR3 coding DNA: TGTGCCACCCTGGAAGTAGGCACGCAGTATTTT. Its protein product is CATLEVGTQYF.